Shown below are 5 T cell receptor beta chains from a single sample sequenced in a study of blood T cell repertoires in COVID-19. Using immunoSEQ multiplex PCR, the repertoire was profiled, and TCRdb retains in-frame clones only, with some absent. The table shows 85,000 to 95,000 clones, with about 83% occurring only once. What was sequenced was peripheral blood. These receptors were obtained from a human donor in a cohort sampled during active COVID-19.

The chain combines TRBV28 with TRBJ2-3; D gene uncertain. V dropped 6 bases and J dropped 2 bases, with 12 bases sitting between them. Germline CDR1 and CDR2: MDHEN and SYDVKM. The CDR3 has 14 amino acids. For the CDR3, the DNA is TGTGCCAGCAGCTCTCAGGTGCCCACAGATACGCAGTATTTT. The encoded protein is CASSSQVPTDTQYF. The complete variable domain, with remaining parts taken from reference TRBV28 and TRBJ2-3, reads DVKVTQSSRYLVKRTGEKVFLECVQDMDHENMFWYRQDPGLGLRLIYFSYDVKMKEKGDIPEGYSVSREKKERFSLILESASTNQTSMYLCASSSQVPTDTQYFGPGTRLTVL.

This sequence joins TRBV13 and TRBJ2-5, with TRBD2 as a possible D gene (5 bases). Per germline, CDR1 PRHDT and CDR2 FYEKMQ (reference sequence). The CDR3 length is 13 residues. The ends were cut back, 7 bases at V and 5 bases at J, with 14 bases in the middle. The CDR3 spells CASNRGLRETQYF. The CDR3 DNA reads TGTGCCAGCAACCGGGGTCTGAGGGAGACCCAGTACTTC.

The rearrangement joins TRBV5-1 to TRBJ1-6; TRBD1 matches at 7 bases. The V gene's germline CDR1 is SGHRS and CDR2 YFSETQ. J lost 5 bases, V lost 4 bases, and 6 bases had no gene match. The length of the CDR3 is 15 residues. The CDR3 region has the DNA TGCGCCAGCAGCCCGGAGGGGACAGATAATTCACCCCTCCACTTT. Translated, it gives CASSPEGTDNSPLHF.

The chain recombines TRBV9 with TRBJ2-7; 8 nucleotides align to TRBD2. V shed 0 bases, J shed 7 bases, and the junction held 9 bases outside the gene matches. CDR1 and CDR2 from the germline V gene are SGDLS and YYNGEE. The CDR3 has 15 amino acids. Here the CDR3 DNA reads TGTGCCAGCAGCGTAGGTTCCAGCGGGAGTGAGGAGCAGTACTTC. Protein sequence: CASSVGSSGSEEQYF.

This chain links TRBV6-2 or TRBV6-3 with TRBJ2-3; perhaps TRBD1 as D (5 bases). CDR3 length: 13 residues. V lost 5 bases to trimming and J lost 4 bases, with 10 bases between them. Germline V lookup: CDR1 MNHEY, CDR2 SVGEGT. Written as DNA, the CDR3 is TGTGCCAGCAGTACCCAGGGCGCAGATACGCAGTATTTT. Translation: CASSTQGADTQYF.